Below are 28 T cell receptor beta chains sequenced from a single sample in a study of CD8 T cells in ankylosing spondylitis. The study, taken as a whole, reports: Ankylosing spondylitis blood appeared to carry a characteristic TCR beta motif of roughly 8 highly homologous variants.

These receptors are not linked to any known antigen. From the 5' RACE reads, TCRdb called clonotypes with MiXCR, one entry per CDR3 protein. The sample comprises approximately 550,000 distinct CDR3 sequences, about 13% of which are singletons, and almost 7% rests with the top ten. The sequenced sample was blood, either unsorted or a sorted T cell fraction (not recorded which). These receptors were obtained from a male donor with ankylosing spondylitis.

This clonotype showed up just a few times. The chain couples TRBV5-1 to TRBJ1-5; weak D call: TRBD1 (5 bases). This CDR3 is built from 13 residues. V dropped 4 bases and J dropped 7 bases, with 12 bases sitting between them. CDR1 and CDR2 from the germline V gene are SGHRS and YFSETQ. The CDR3 DNA sequence: TGCGCCAGCAGCGACGGACAAGGGCAGCCCCAGCATTTT. Its translation is CASSDGQGQPQHF.

CDR3: CSATSGTVDQPQHF. In DNA form, the CDR3 reads TGCAGTGCCACCTCGGGGACGGTTGATCAGCCCCAGCATTTT. The gene calls are TRBV20-1 and TRBJ1-5; perhaps TRBD1 as D (5 bases). The CDR3 totals 14 residues. Trimming left V 6 bases short and J 5 bases short, with 17 bases between. The V gene's germline CDR1 is DFQATT and CDR2 SNEGSKA (reference sequence).

This chain uses TRBV5-1 with TRBJ2-3; tentatively, D is TRBD1 (6 bases). The CDR3 contains 17 residues. Germline V CDR1 and CDR2: SGHRS, YFSETQ. Trimming removed 0 bases at V and 0 bases at J, with 14 bases between. CDR3 loop: CASSLGLGGPSTDTQYF. CDR3 sequence (DNA): TGCGCCAGCAGCTTGGGTCTAGGGGGACCTAGCACAGATACGCAGTATTTT.

This clonotype has a handful of counts. The rearrangement uses TRBV5-1 and TRBJ2-2; TRBD1 matches at 8 bases. V shed 6 bases, J shed 0 bases, and the junction held 4 bases outside the gene matches. The germline V gene encodes CDR1 SGHRS and CDR2 YFSETQ. This CDR3 is built from 15 residues. CDR3 sequence: CASTLDRANTGELFF. In nucleotides, the CDR3 is TGCGCCAGCACCCTGGACAGGGCGAACACCGGGGAGCTGTTTTTT.

The rearrangement uses TRBV15 and TRBJ2-7; 9 nucleotides align to TRBD1. Germline V gives CDR1 LNHNV, CDR2 YYDKDF (reference sequence). The CDR3 consists of 15 residues. The J segment lost 3 bases and the V segment lost 3 bases, leaving 6 bases of the junction unmatched. CDR3 residues: CATSRLQGANYEQYF. CDR3 in DNA: TGTGCCACCAGCAGGTTACAGGGGGCAAACTACGAGCAGTACTTC. The whole variable domain, remainder taken from reference TRBV15 and TRBJ2-7, is DAMVIQNPRYQVTQFGKPVTLSCSQTLNHNVMYWYQQKSSQAPKLLFHYYDKDFNNEADTPDNFQSRRPNTSFCFLDIRSPGLGDTAMYLCATSRLQGANYEQYFGPGTRLTVT.

This chain connects TRBV7-9 to TRBJ1-3, with 8 positions matching TRBD1. The germline V gene encodes CDR1 SEHNR and CDR2 FQNEAQ (reference sequence). The length of the CDR3 is 17 residues. The V segment lost 3 bases and the J segment 1 base; nucleotides outside the gene matches: 8. This CDR3 reads CASSFLGQGQSGNTIYF. The CDR3 DNA follows: TGTGCCAGCAGCTTCCTTGGACAGGGACAATCTGGAAACACCATATATTTT.

The chain carries TRBV10-3 and TRBJ1-5; TRBD1 matches 11 bases. CDR3 length: 15 amino acids. Germline assignment: CDR1 ENHRY and CDR2 SYGVKD. Trimming cost V 6 bases and J 3 bases; bases outside gene matches: 4. The CDR3 DNA follows: TGTGCCATCAGCCGGGACAGGGGGGACAATCAGCCCCAGCATTTT. This encodes CAISRDRGDNQPQHF.

V gene TRBV20-1 combines with J gene TRBJ2-7; D unresolved. This CDR3 has 11 residues. The germline V gene encodes CDR1 DFQATT and CDR2 SNEGSKA (reference sequence). Here the CDR3 DNA reads TGCAGTGCTAGAGACGCCCGGATACTGGTGGTC. Translating it yields CSARDARILVV.

V usage is TRBV20-1 and J usage is TRBJ2-7; 9 nucleotides line up with TRBD2. The CDR3 has 17 amino acids. The ends lost 6 bases at V and 2 bases at J; junction bases unmatched: 17. The germline V gene has CDR1 DFQATT and CDR2 SNEGSKA (reference sequence). The CDR3 DNA reads as TGCAGTGCCTCAAGTTGGGTAGCGGGGGTACCCGCCTACGAGCAGTACTTC. Protein product: CSASSWVAGVPAYEQYF.

This clonotype was found many times. The chain has TRBV7-2 and TRBJ2-6, with no clear D. Germline V lookup: CDR1 SGHTA, CDR2 FQGNSA. V lost 5 bases and J lost 0, with 8 bases in between. The length of the CDR3 is 15 residues. In DNA form, the CDR3 reads TGTGCCAGCAGCCAAGGGCTCTCTGGGGCCAACGTCCTGACTTTC. Protein product: CASSQGLSGANVLTF. The full variable domain, with the rest looked up from reference TRBV7-2 and TRBJ2-6, is GAGVSQSPSNKVTEKGKDVELRCDPISGHTALYWYRQSLGQGLEFLIYFQGNSAPDKSGLPSDRFSAERTGGSVSTLTIQRTQQEDSAVYLCASSQGLSGANVLTFGAGSRLTVL.

This clonotype was seen a few times. This chain links TRBV5-6 with TRBJ2-5, with a weak D call TRBD1 (6 bases). Germline V lookup: CDR1 SGHDT, CDR2 YYEEEE. CDR3 length: 13 residues. V lost 2 bases and J lost 10, with 15 bases in between. The CDR3 DNA sequence: TGTGCCAGCAGCTTCGGACAGCTGGCAGACCAGTACTTC. Translated: CASSFGQLADQYF.

The chain carries TRBV10-3 and TRBJ1-1, with D perhaps TRBD1 (5 bases). The ends were cut back, 8 bases at V and 9 bases at J, with 13 bases in the middle. The CDR3 is made up of 11 amino acids. Germline CDR1 ENHRY, CDR2 SYGVKD. CDR3 sequence: CAIAGGGKAFF. The CDR3 DNA sequence: TGTGCCATCGCGGGGGGGGGAAAAGCTTTCTTT.

In its sample, this clonotype was seen many times. The chain combines TRBV11-3 with TRBJ2-1; D perhaps matches TRBD2 (5 bases). The length of the CDR3 is 15 residues. Germline V gene lookup returns CDR1 SGHNT and CDR2 YENEEA. V lost 0 bases to trimming and J lost 2 bases, with 8 bases between them. CDR3 DNA sequence: TGTGCCAGCAGCTTAGATCGGGGAGCCTACAATGAGCAGTTCTTC. As protein: CASSLDRGAYNEQFF.

This clonotype has only a few counts. The chain is built from TRBV2 and TRBJ2-2; 9 nucleotides line up with TRBD2. The CDR3 runs to 13 residues. Trimming cost V 11 bases and J 6 bases; bases outside gene matches: 7. CDR1 and CDR2 from the germline V gene are SNHLY and FYNNEI. This chain's CDR3 is CAALGGRAGELFF. The CDR3 DNA sequence: TGTGCCGCTCTAGGCGGGAGGGCCGGGGAGCTGTTTTTT.

The rearrangement joins TRBV20-1 to TRBJ2-1; D uncertain. Germline V gives CDR1 DFQATT, CDR2 SNEGSKA (reference sequence). V shed 6 bases and J shed 12 bases, with 15 bases lying between them. CDR3 length: 11 amino acids. The CDR3 region has the DNA TGCAGTGCCCTTTATCTAGTGGGGCAGTTCTTC. As protein: CSALYLVGQFF.

In regard to this clonotype: At one boundary the junction diverges from the germline segment, which might be a read error. This chain links TRBV29-1 with TRBJ2-7, with D tentatively TRBD2 (5 bases). Germline assignment: CDR1 SQVTM and CDR2 ANQGSEA. This CDR3 contains 11 residues. This CDR3 reads CSVREGVNPIF. The CDR3 DNA reads TGCAGCGTTCGGGAAGGCGTAAACCCCATCTTC.

This clonotype was seen more than once but under ten times. V usage is TRBV7-8 and J usage is TRBJ2-1, with a possible D match to TRBD2 (7 bases). Trimming pared 1 base from V and 16 bases from J, leaving 17 bases between. Germline lookup yields CDR1 SGHVS and CDR2 FQNEAQ. This CDR3 spans 13 amino acids. This CDR3 is CASSLVGAGVRFF. The CDR3, as DNA: TGTGCCAGCAGCTTAGTGGGGGCGGGGGTAAGATTCTTC.

This clonotype was picked up a small number of times. The chain uses TRBV20-1 and TRBJ2-3; 8 bases map to TRBD1. V was pared by 3 bases and J by 4 bases, with 3 bases of the junction left unmatched. The germline V gene has CDR1 DFQATT and CDR2 SNEGSKA (reference sequence). The CDR3 runs 13 residues. CDR3 DNA: TGCAGTGCTAGTCAGGGGGCGGCAGATACGCAGTATTTT. It codes for CSASQGAADTQYF.

The rearrangement joins TRBV6-1 to TRBJ2-3; 7 bases align to TRBD1. The V gene end was trimmed by 4 bases and the J gene end by 4 bases; junction bases not matched to a gene: 8. Germline V CDR1 and CDR2: MNHNS, SASEGT. CDR3 length: 15 residues. The CDR3 loop is CASSGETGAADTQYF. CDR3 nucleotide sequence: TGTGCCAGCAGTGGAGAAACAGGGGCGGCAGATACGCAGTATTTT.

The sample holds a few counts of this clonotype. One end of the junction does not line up with germline, which may come from a read error. The J gene is TRBJ1-5, the V gene TRBV10-3, with 8 bases aligning to TRBD1. The CDR3 runs to 13 residues. Germline V lookup: CDR1 ENHRY, CDR2 SYGVKD. Here the CDR3 reads CAITPDRDQPQQF. CDR3 nucleotide sequence: TGTGCCATCACTCCGGACAGGGATCAGCCCCAGCAATTT.

This clonotype was observed a handful of times. V and J are TRBV6-1 and TRBJ1-5; a weak D match, TRBD1 (6 bases). This CDR3 is 14 amino acids long. The germline V gene encodes CDR1 MNHNS and CDR2 SASEGT. The V gene lost 6 bases and the J gene lost 7 bases, with 16 bases spanning the gap. The CDR3 reads CASSQQGSQQPQHF. The CDR3 nucleotides read TGTGCCAGCAGCCAACAGGGCAGTCAACAGCCCCAGCATTTT.

This clonotype has more than one count but fewer than ten. The genes are TRBV5-1 and TRBJ2-3, with unresolved D. In germline, CDR1 is SGHRS, CDR2 YFSETQ. The V and J ends lost 3 bases and 5 bases respectively, with 10 bases between them. The CDR3 runs to 13 residues. CDR3 bases: TGCGCCAGCAGCTCCAATAGCCTAGATACGCAGTATTTT. Residues: CASSSNSLDTQYF.

This clonotype was counted between two and nine times. The gene calls are TRBV28 and TRBJ1-1; no clear D gene. The V end lost 5 bases, the J end lost 5 bases, and 15 bases lay between the germline ends. CDR1 and CDR2 (germline): MDHEN, SYDVKM. The CDR3 sequence is 14 residues long. CDR3 residues: CASSPPGLRTEAFF. The CDR3, as DNA: TGTGCCAGCAGTCCCCCCGGCCTAAGGACTGAAGCTTTCTTT.

This clonotype was recorded many times. The rearrangement joins TRBV4-2 to TRBJ2-7; TRBD2 matches 8 bases. This CDR3 comprises 18 residues. From germline, CDR1 is LGHNA and CDR2 YNFKEQ. J lost 2 bases, V lost 1 base, and 13 bases had no gene match. CDR3 nucleotide sequence: TGTGCCAGCAGCCAAGGTAGACTAGCGCCACAAGGCCCCTACGAGCAGTACTTC. Its protein product is CASSQGRLAPQGPYEQYF.

V is TRBV5-1 and J is TRBJ2-7; 10 bases are a match to TRBD1. Trimming at V came to 0 bases and at J to 2 bases, leaving 2 bases not matched to a gene. From germline, CDR1 is SGHRS and CDR2 YFSETQ. The CDR3 runs 15 residues. CDR3: CASSLAGQGPYEQYV. The CDR3 nucleotides read TGCGCCAGCAGCTTGGCGGGACAGGGGCCCTACGAGCAGTACGTC.

J is TRBJ2-7 and V is TRBV5-6; no firm D call. V was cut by 0 bases and J by 3 bases, with 4 bases left in between. Per the germline V gene, CDR1 is SGHDT and CDR2 is YYEEEE. This CDR3 is built from 12 residues. CDR3 DNA: TGTGCCAGCAGCTTGGGGATCTACGAGCAGTACGTC. It encodes CASSLGIYEQYV.

This clonotype was observed a few times. The gene calls are TRBV20-1 and TRBJ2-7, with TRBD1 matching over 9 bases. With V trimmed by 0 bases and J by 4 bases, 7 bases remained unmatched. The CDR3 covers 15 residues. The germline gives CDR1 DFQATT, CDR2 SNEGSKA (reference sequence). CDR3 protein: CSARDLQGANYEQYV. DNA of the CDR3: TGCAGTGCTAGAGATCTACAGGGGGCAAATTACGAGCAGTACGTC.

The chain has TRBV7-9 and TRBJ2-7; no reliable D call. This CDR3 is built from 12 residues. Germline V gene data show CDR1 as SEHNR and CDR2 as FQNEAQ (reference sequence). Between the trimmed V and J ends, which lost 1 base and 6 bases, there was a span of 7 bases. DNA of the CDR3: TGTGCCAGCAGCTTAGGGCCATCCGAGCAGTACGTC. Protein sequence: CASSLGPSEQYV.